The clone carrying this T cell receptor (beta chain) was picked up many times. Its antigen is undetermined. CDR1 is WSHSY and CDR2 is SAAADI in the germline V gene. The V and J ends lost 2 bases and 0 bases respectively, with 2 bases between them. The CDR3 totals 12 residues. Unique molecular identifiers were incorporated into the prepared TCRbeta library. TCRdb redid the calling of the PCR reads with MiXCR, one entry per CDR3 protein. Of approximately 200,000 distinct CDR3 sequences in the sample, just under 6.5% were seen once. This record comes from a study of T-cell reconstitution after alpha-beta-depleted transplantation in children. Study-wide results and caveats: The study traced high day-60 TCRbeta diversity in some patients to surviving recipient T cells and thymic progenitors. Approximately two months post-transplant, alpha-beta T cells reportedly originated from several hundred expanded graft clones. Among T cells one year after transplant, newly produced cells accounted for most counts and diversity.

The TCR was taken from a girl younger than two with combined immunodeficiency, due to receive a stem cell transplant. The sample here was PBMCs, taken before TCRalphabeta/CD19-depleted stem cell transplant. This chain joins TRBV10-2 and TRBJ2-7; no clear D gene. The DNA of the CDR3 is TGCGCCAGCAGTGAGCGCTCCTACGAGCAGTACTTC. Its translation: CASSERSYEQYF.